Listed below are T cell receptor beta chains from one sample, sequenced in a study of T cells in Graves' hyperthyroidism and ophthalmopathy. TCRdb called the multiplex PCR reads again in MiXCR, with one record for every CDR3 protein. This table holds roughly 300,000 distinct CDR3 sequences, about 18% found once. The sequencing sample was made of blood. The receptors derive from a woman aged 45-59 years with Graves' hyperthyroidism. The CDR3 runs from the conserved cysteine through the conserved F or W. The D gene is left open where the match is weak. Where a row states a size, it is once, few, many or the class of an expanded clone; other rows omit it.

d_gene: .
j_gene: TRBJ1-5
abundance: .
v_gene: TRBV18
CDR3aa: CASSTGTAGGPQHF
CDR3nt: TGTGCCAGCTCGACCGGGACTGCGGGGGGGCCCCAGCATTTT

d_gene: .
j_gene: TRBJ2-1
abundance: many
v_gene: TRBV18
CDR3aa: CASSPYAEDYNEQFF
CDR3nt: TGTGCCAGCTCACCCTATGCAGAGGATTACAATGAGCAGTTCTTC

d_gene: TRBD2
j_gene: TRBJ2-1
abundance: few
v_gene: TRBV20-1
CDR3aa: CSAAGTSGSLEQFF
CDR3nt: TGCAGTGCCGCAGGGACTAGCGGGAGTCTTGAGCAGTTCTTC

d_gene: TRBD2
j_gene: TRBJ2-2
abundance: .
v_gene: TRBV7-9
CDR3aa: CASSFRLAGTGELFF
CDR3nt: TGTGCCAGCAGCTTCCGACTAGCGGGGACCGGGGAGCTGTTTTTT

d_gene: .
j_gene: TRBJ2-7
abundance: .
v_gene: TRBV20-1
CDR3aa: CSARVPASDYEQYF
CDR3nt: TGCAGTGCTAGAGTCCCTGCCAGCGACTACGAGCAGTACTTC

d_gene: .
j_gene: TRBJ1-2
abundance: .
v_gene: TRBV7-2
CDR3aa: CASSLRDTTNYGYTF
CDR3nt: TGTGCCAGCAGCCTCCGGGATACAACTAACTATGGCTACACCTTC

d_gene: TRBD2
j_gene: TRBJ2-5
abundance: many
v_gene: TRBV10-3
CDR3aa: CAISDGGEREETQYF
CDR3nt: TGTGCCATCAGTGATGGGGGGGAAAGAGAGGAGACCCAGTACTTC

d_gene: TRBD1
j_gene: TRBJ2-3
abundance: .
v_gene: TRBV5-1
CDR3aa: CASSISGTGVSDTQYF
CDR3nt: TGCGCCAGCAGCATTTCCGGGACAGGGGTGTCAGATACGCAGTATTTT

d_gene: .
j_gene: TRBJ2-3
abundance: few
v_gene: TRBV9
CDR3aa: CASSQDGSSTDTQYF
CDR3nt: TGTGCCAGCTCTCAGGACGGATCTAGCACAGATACGCAGTATTTT

d_gene: TRBD1
j_gene: TRBJ1-5
abundance: few
v_gene: TRBV6-5
CDR3aa: CASTLGTGENQPQHF
CDR3nt: TGTGCCAGCACCCTCGGGACAGGGGAAAATCAGCCCCAGCATTTT

d_gene: TRBD1
j_gene: TRBJ2-1
abundance: few
v_gene: TRBV14
CDR3aa: CASSLIDRGHEQFF
CDR3nt: TGTGCCAGCAGCCTAATAGACAGGGGCCATGAGCAGTTCTTC

d_gene: .
j_gene: TRBJ1-1
abundance: .
v_gene: TRBV6-5
CDR3aa: CASSSRQTLEAFF
CDR3nt: TGTGCCAGCAGTTCCCGACAGACGCTTGAAGCTTTCTTT

d_gene: TRBD1
j_gene: TRBJ2-7
abundance: .
v_gene: TRBV20-1
CDR3aa: CSATSGGQGAWEQYF
CDR3nt: TGCAGTGCAACATCAGGGGGACAGGGGGCTTGGGAGCAGTACTTC

d_gene: TRBD1
j_gene: TRBJ1-1
abundance: many
v_gene: TRBV28
CDR3aa: CASSSFGTGRLEAFF
CDR3nt: TGTGCCAGCAGTTCCTTTGGGACAGGGAGGCTTGAAGCTTTCTTT

d_gene: TRBD1
j_gene: TRBJ1-2
abundance: .
v_gene: TRBV3-1
CDR3aa: CASSFDRDYGYTF
CDR3nt: TGTGCCAGCAGCTTCGACAGGGACTATGGCTACACCTTC

d_gene: .
j_gene: TRBJ2-5
abundance: .
v_gene: TRBV20-1
CDR3aa: CSARAGMGETQYF
CDR3nt: TGCAGTGCTAGGGCCGGAATGGGAGAGACCCAGTACTTC

d_gene: .
j_gene: TRBJ2-1
abundance: many
v_gene: TRBV5-1
CDR3aa: CASRLVLADSYNEQFF
CDR3nt: TGCGCCAGCAGATTAGTACTAGCAGACTCGTACAATGAGCAGTTCTTC

d_gene: .
j_gene: TRBJ2-3
abundance: many
v_gene: TRBV3-1
CDR3aa: CASSQGPTPTDTQYF
CDR3nt: TGTGCCAGCAGCCAGGGACCCACCCCCACAGATACGCAGTATTTT

d_gene: .
j_gene: TRBJ2-1
abundance: many
v_gene: TRBV20-1
CDR3aa: CSANPGDYNEQFF
CDR3nt: TGCAGTGCAAATCCGGGAGATTACAATGAGCAGTTCTTC

d_gene: TRBD2
j_gene: TRBJ2-7
abundance: .
v_gene: TRBV7-8
CDR3aa: CASSPLGLAGGSYEQYF
CDR3nt: TGTGCCAGCAGCCCCCTAGGACTAGCGGGAGGTAGTTACGAGCAGTACTTC

d_gene: .
j_gene: TRBJ1-2
abundance: many
v_gene: TRBV11-2
CDR3aa: CASSGTGNYGYTF
CDR3nt: TGTGCCAGCAGCGGAACAGGGAACTATGGCTACACCTTC

d_gene: TRBD2
j_gene: TRBJ2-3
abundance: .
v_gene: TRBV6-2/TRBV6-3
CDR3aa: CASTSGESTDTQYF
CDR3nt: TGTGCCAGCACAAGCGGGGAAAGCACAGATACGCAGTATTTT

d_gene: .
j_gene: TRBJ2-2
abundance: few
v_gene: TRBV15
CDR3aa: CATSSHKTQANTGELFF
CDR3nt: TGTGCCACCAGCAGTCATAAGACACAAGCGAACACCGGGGAGCTGTTTTTT

d_gene: TRBD1
j_gene: TRBJ1-2
abundance: .
v_gene: TRBV28
CDR3aa: CASSQRTGTSGYTF
CDR3nt: TGTGCCAGCAGTCAACGGACAGGGACAAGTGGCTACACCTTC

d_gene: TRBD1
j_gene: TRBJ2-5
abundance: .
v_gene: TRBV6-5
CDR3aa: CASSYYRQGAGETQYF
CDR3nt: TGTGCCAGCAGTTACTATCGTCAGGGGGCCGGGGAGACCCAGTACTTC

d_gene: .
j_gene: TRBJ2-1
abundance: few
v_gene: TRBV25-1
CDR3aa: CATSNTRDPPYEQFF
CDR3nt: TGTGCCACCTCCAACACACGGGACCCCCCATATGAGCAGTTCTTC

d_gene: .
j_gene: TRBJ1-2
abundance: .
v_gene: TRBV11-2
CDR3aa: CASSFGGDNYGYTF
CDR3nt: TGTGCCAGCAGCTTTGGGGGGGACAACTATGGCTACACCTTC

d_gene: .
j_gene: TRBJ1-4
abundance: few
v_gene: TRBV20-1
CDR3aa: CSASNRKLDEKLFF
CDR3nt: TGCAGTGCTAGTAATAGGAAGTTGGATGAAAAACTGTTTTTT

d_gene: TRBD1
j_gene: TRBJ2-1
abundance: .
v_gene: TRBV5-1
CDR3aa: CASSLARQGARSSEQFF
CDR3nt: TGCGCCAGCAGCTTGGCCCGACAGGGGGCGCGATCAAGTGAGCAGTTCTTC

d_gene: .
j_gene: TRBJ2-6
abundance: few
v_gene: TRBV6-1
CDR3aa: CASSSGLRSGANVLTF
CDR3nt: TGTGCCAGCAGTTCCGGACTGCGCTCTGGGGCCAACGTCCTGACTTTC

d_gene: .
j_gene: TRBJ2-2
abundance: .
v_gene: TRBV18
CDR3aa: CASSPQSGPSGNGELFF
CDR3nt: TGTGCCAGCTCACCCCAGAGCGGACCCTCGGGTAACGGGGAGCTGTTTTTT

d_gene: .
j_gene: TRBJ1-6
abundance: .
v_gene: TRBV20-1
CDR3aa: CSASGPQADNSPLHF
CDR3nt: TGCAGTGCTAGCGGTCCCCAGGCCGACAATTCACCCCTCCACTTT

d_gene: .
j_gene: TRBJ1-1
abundance: .
v_gene: TRBV30
CDR3aa: CAWSGGPTEAFF
CDR3nt: TGTGCCTGGTCCGGAGGGCCCACTGAAGCTTTCTTT

d_gene: .
j_gene: TRBJ1-6
abundance: few
v_gene: TRBV6-1
CDR3aa: CASGPGGPPLHF
CDR3nt: TGTGCCAGCGGGCCGGGGGGGCCACCCCTCCACTTT

d_gene: .
j_gene: TRBJ1-5
abundance: .
v_gene: TRBV6-1
CDR3aa: CASRRQSYSNQPQHF
CDR3nt: TGTGCCAGCAGGCGACAGTCTTATAGCAATCAGCCCCAGCATTTT

d_gene: .
j_gene: TRBJ1-4
abundance: many
v_gene: TRBV2
CDR3aa: CASSEQANEKLFF
CDR3nt: TGTGCCAGCAGTGAACAGGCAAACGAAAAACTGTTTTTT

d_gene: .
j_gene: TRBJ2-7
abundance: few
v_gene: TRBV29-1
CDR3aa: CSVEESVGGYEQYF
CDR3nt: TGCAGCGTTGAAGAGTCGGTGGGCGGCTACGAGCAGTACTTC

d_gene: .
j_gene: TRBJ2-7
abundance: many
v_gene: TRBV6-1
CDR3aa: CASREGSGPSYEQYF
CDR3nt: TGTGCCAGCCGCGAAGGTTCGGGGCCTAGCTACGAGCAGTACTTC

d_gene: .
j_gene: TRBJ1-4
abundance: few
v_gene: TRBV20-1
CDR3aa: CSASTGPTNEKLFF
CDR3nt: TGCAGTGCTAGCACAGGCCCAACTAATGAAAAACTGTTTTTT

d_gene: .
j_gene: TRBJ2-2
abundance: .
v_gene: TRBV7-2
CDR3aa: CASSLAILDGRLTTGELFF
CDR3nt: TGTGCCAGCAGCTTAGCGATTCTTGACGGACGCCTGACGACCGGGGAGCTGTTTTTT